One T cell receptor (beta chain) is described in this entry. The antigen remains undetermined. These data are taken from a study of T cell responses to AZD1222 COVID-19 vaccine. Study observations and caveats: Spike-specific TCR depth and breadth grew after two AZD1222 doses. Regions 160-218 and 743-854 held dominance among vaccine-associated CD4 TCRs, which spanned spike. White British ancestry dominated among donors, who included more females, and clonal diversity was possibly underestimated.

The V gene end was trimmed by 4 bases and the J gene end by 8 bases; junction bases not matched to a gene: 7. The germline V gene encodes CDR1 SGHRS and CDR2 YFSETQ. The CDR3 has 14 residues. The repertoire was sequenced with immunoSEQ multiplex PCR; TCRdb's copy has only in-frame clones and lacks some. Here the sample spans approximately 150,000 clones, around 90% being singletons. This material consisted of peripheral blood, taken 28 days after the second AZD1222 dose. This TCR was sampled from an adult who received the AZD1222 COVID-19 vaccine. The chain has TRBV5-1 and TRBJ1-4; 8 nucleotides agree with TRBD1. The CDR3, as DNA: TGCGCCAGCAGCCCCGGACAGGGACTCGAAAAACTGTTTTTT. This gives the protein CASSPGQGLEKLFF.